Below, 24 T cell receptor beta chains from the same sample are listed, as sequenced in a study of identical twins. Each CDR3 protein gets one entry after TCRdb re-called the 5' RACE reads with MiXCR. This table has approximately 700,000 distinct CDR3 sequences, roughly 18% appearing once. In addition, the sample was reused for a study of T cells expressing NK-cell markers.

The sample was PBMCs. The receptors here all came from a woman aged 18-29 years in good health.

This clonotype was observed many times. The V gene is TRBV20-1, the J gene TRBJ2-5, with 7 positions matching TRBD2. V lost 6 bases, J lost 7 bases, and 8 bases stayed unmatched. The CDR3 extends over 12 amino acids. Germline CDR1 reads DFQATT; CDR2 reads SNEGSKA (reference sequence). CDR3 DNA sequence: TGCAGTGCCCGGGAGGCCTTTGTGACCCAGTACTTC. The encoded protein is CSAREAFVTQYF.

J is TRBJ2-7 and V is TRBV10-3; D is possibly TRBD1 (5 bases). The V and J ends lost 2 bases and 7 bases respectively, with 15 bases between them. The germline CDR1 and CDR2 sequences are ENHRY and SYGVKD. The CDR3 has 14 amino acids. The CDR3: CAISEGRGAFEQYF. The CDR3 region has the DNA TGTGCCATCAGTGAGGGAAGGGGCGCGTTTGAGCAGTACTTC.

This clonotype has a handful of counts. This rearrangement joins TRBV11-2 to TRBJ2-4; D might be TRBD1 or TRBD2, each matching 5 bases. Germline-derived CDR1 and CDR2 are SGHAT and FQNNGV. The CDR3 totals 15 residues. V lost 6 bases and J 4 bases, leaving 16 bases between the germline ends. CDR3 bases: TGTGCCAGCAGGACTACAGGACTGCAGAAAAACATTCAGTACTTC. Its translation: CASRTTGLQKNIQYF.

This clonotype was counted many times. CDR3 DNA: TGCAGTGCCCGACTCTATGGCTACACCTTC. Translating it yields CSARLYGYTF. This chain uses TRBV20-1 with TRBJ1-2, with D unresolved. The V and J ends lost 6 bases and 4 bases respectively, with 6 bases between them. The germline CDR1 and CDR2 sequences are DFQATT and SNEGSKA (reference sequence). The length of the CDR3 is 10 residues.

The CDR3 DNA follows: TGCAGTGCTGCAGGGGGCCGGCTATATGGCTACACCTTC. Amino acid sequence: CSAAGGRLYGYTF. The chain is built from TRBV20-1 and TRBJ1-2; 8 positions match TRBD1. The V and J ends lost 5 bases and 5 bases, in that order; junction bases with no gene match: 7. The CDR3 extends over 13 amino acids. The germline CDR1 and CDR2 sequences are DFQATT and SNEGSKA (reference sequence).

The V and J genes are TRBV29-1 and TRBJ2-1; 13 bases agree with TRBD2. V was pared by 4 bases and J by 10 bases, with 10 bases of the junction left unmatched. The CDR3 contains 15 residues. Germline values: CDR1 SQVTM, CDR2 ANQGSEA. CDR3 in DNA: TGCAGCGTTGGGACTAGCGGGGGACGAATGGGGGAGCAGTTCTTC. It codes for CSVGTSGGRMGEQFF.

The chain joins TRBV12-3 or TRBV12-4 to TRBJ2-2; maybe TRBD1 (5 bases). The CDR3 runs to 16 residues. V lost 3 bases and J lost 5, with 16 bases in between. The CDR3 nucleotides are TGTGCCAGCAGTTTTCCCAATCAGGGAATGACCGGGGAGCTGTTTTTT. Translating it yields CASSFPNQGMTGELFF.

This clonotype has a handful of counts. V and J are TRBV6-1 and TRBJ2-5; no reliable D call. Germline V gene data show CDR1 as MNHNS and CDR2 as SASEGT. Trimming shortened V by 5 bases and J by 1 base, and 8 bases separated the two germline ends. This CDR3 is built from 13 residues. This CDR3 is CASSRALQETQYF. The CDR3 DNA is TGTGCCAGCAGTAGGGCCCTCCAAGAGACCCAGTACTTC.

The genes are TRBV7-2 and TRBJ2-2; TRBD2 aligns across 7 bases. Per the germline V gene, CDR1 is SGHTA and CDR2 is FQGNSA. The trim removed 5 bases at V and 7 bases at J, leaving 10 bases unmatched. The CDR3 runs 15 residues. The CDR3 DNA is TGTGCCAGCAGCCTCCGGCAGCGGGGAGGCGGGGAGCTGTTTTTT. Protein: CASSLRQRGGGELFF.

This clonotype was seen a few times. The chain recombines TRBV9 with TRBJ2-7, with 7 positions matching TRBD1. V gave up 3 bases and J gave up 0 bases; unmatched junction bases: 9. Germline values: CDR1 SGDLS, CDR2 YYNGEE. The CDR3 is 16 residues long. CDR3 amino acids: CASSGRPGTASYEQYF. As DNA, the CDR3 is TGTGCCAGCAGCGGTCGTCCCGGGACAGCCTCCTACGAGCAGTACTTC.

In this sample, this clonotype turned up a few times. CDR3 in DNA: TGCAGTGCTACCCTGAGACGGGGGGGTGTAGATACGCAGTATTTT. It specifies CSATLRRGGVDTQYF. The chain uses TRBV20-1 and TRBJ2-3; TRBD2 matches 8 bases. The germline gives CDR1 DFQATT, CDR2 SNEGSKA (reference sequence). Germline trimming cut 4 bases from V and 5 bases from J; bases unmatched to any gene: 11. The CDR3 is 15 amino acids.

This clonotype has a handful of counts. This sequence joins TRBV20-1 and TRBJ2-5, with TRBD2 matching 8 bases. Trimming took 5 bases from V and 3 from J; bases not matched to a gene: 11. CDR3 length: 15 residues. The germline V gene encodes CDR1 DFQATT and CDR2 SNEGSKA (reference sequence). The CDR3 nucleotides read TGCAGTGCTGCGTACGGACTAGCTCGTGAAGAGACCCAGTACTTC. Protein product: CSAAYGLAREETQYF.

Note on this clonotype: At one end the junction does not follow the germline gene, possibly because of a read error. The chain is built from TRBV9 and TRBJ1-2; the match to TRBD1 covers 7 bases. The CDR3 consists of 11 residues. Germline V gene data show CDR1 as SGDLS and CDR2 as YYNGEE. Here the CDR3 reads CASRQGYVYTF. CDR3 nucleotides: TGTGCATCCCGACAGGGCTATGTCTACACCTTC.

This clonotype turned up a few times. The chain is built from TRBV7-9 and TRBJ2-5; 7 nucleotides align to TRBD1. V trimming: 6 bases; J trimming: 3 bases; junction bases outside the gene matches: 4. There are 13 residues in the CDR3. CDR1 is SEHNR and CDR2 is FQNEAQ in the germline V gene (reference sequence). In DNA, the CDR3 is TGTGCCAGCAGGACAGGGAAGAAAGAGACCCAGTACTTC. Protein sequence: CASRTGKKETQYF.

This sequence joins TRBV29-1 and TRBJ2-3, with unresolved D. The germline gives CDR1 SQVTM, CDR2 ANQGSEA. The CDR3 runs to 12 residues. V was clipped by 5 bases and J by 2 bases, with 8 bases between them. The CDR3 protein is CSVIKNTDTQYF. As DNA, the CDR3 is TGCAGCGTTATCAAGAACACAGATACGCAGTATTTT.

The chain joins TRBV19 to TRBJ2-1, with D possibly matching TRBD2 (5 bases). Trimming left V 7 bases short and J 0 bases short, with 13 bases between. Looked up from germline, CDR1 is LNHDA and CDR2 is SQIVND (reference sequence). The CDR3 sequence is 15 residues long. CDR3 region: CASTQSGASYNEQFF. CDR3 DNA sequence: TGTGCCAGTACCCAAAGCGGAGCCTCCTACAATGAGCAGTTCTTC.

The rearrangement uses TRBV5-4 and TRBJ2-3; TRBD2 matches at 7 bases. V shed 4 bases and J 3 bases; nucleotides not matched to a gene: 11. This CDR3 comprises 16 residues. Looked up from germline, CDR1 is SGHNT and CDR2 is YYREEE (reference sequence). CDR3: CASSPGTTKGTDTQYF. The CDR3 DNA follows: TGTGCCAGCAGCCCCGGGACTACTAAGGGGACAGATACGCAGTATTTT. Using reference TRBV5-4 and TRBJ2-3 for the parts outside the CDR3, the full variable domain is ETGVTQSPTHLIKTRGQQVTLRCSSQSGHNTVSWYQQALGQGPQFIFQYYREEENGRGNFPPRFSGLQFPNYSSELNVNALELDDSALYLCASSPGTTKGTDTQYFGPGTRLTVL.

V and J are TRBV7-9 and TRBJ2-1; TRBD2 matches at 7 bases. V was clipped by 2 bases and J by 4 bases; unmatched bases: 8. The germline CDR1 and CDR2 sequences are SEHNR and FQNEAQ (reference sequence). This CDR3 contains 16 residues. The CDR3 sequence is CASSLTGAAGYNEQFF. DNA of the CDR3: TGTGCCAGCAGCTTAACCGGCGCAGCGGGGTACAATGAGCAGTTCTTC.

This chain connects TRBV11-2 to TRBJ2-6; no firm D call. In germline, CDR1 is SGHAT, CDR2 FQNNGV. The germline V and J ends were trimmed by 3 bases and 0 bases, with 6 bases remaining between them. The CDR3 extends over 15 amino acids. The CDR3 nucleotides read TGTGCCAGCAGCTTCGTCCCCTCTGGGGCCAACGTCCTGACTTTC. It codes for CASSFVPSGANVLTF.

The CDR3 loop is CATSDSGTSYNEQFF. As DNA, the CDR3 is TGTGCCACCAGTGATTCCGGGACTAGCTACAATGAGCAGTTCTTC. J is TRBJ2-1 and V is TRBV24-1; 8 bases are a match to TRBD2. V dropped 2 bases and J dropped 3; count of bases not matched to a gene: 2. This CDR3 contains 15 residues. Germline V gives CDR1 KGHDR, CDR2 SFDVKD.

V gene TRBV14 combines with J gene TRBJ2-2; D unclear. The V gene lost 1 base and the J gene lost 5 bases, with 8 bases spanning the gap. Germline V gene data show CDR1 as SGHDN and CDR2 as FVKESK. The CDR3 spans 14 residues. This chain's CDR3 is CASSQAHRTGELFF. In DNA form, the CDR3 reads TGTGCCAGCAGCCAAGCACATAGGACCGGGGAGCTGTTTTTT.

V gene TRBV6-2 or TRBV6-3 combines with J gene TRBJ2-1; perhaps D is TRBD1 or TRBD2 (5 bases each). The CDR3 is 14 residues long. The V end was cut by 5 bases, the J end by 8 bases, with 16 bases between. From germline, CDR1 is MNHEY and CDR2 SVGEGT. The CDR3 region is CASSPGRAFHEQFF. The CDR3 nucleotides read TGTGCCAGCAGTCCGGGACGAGCCTTTCATGAGCAGTTCTTC.

This chain connects TRBV7-2 to TRBJ1-4; tentative D call: TRBD1 (6 bases). CDR1 is SGHTA and CDR2 is FQGNSA in the germline V gene. Trimming removed 6 bases at V and 3 bases at J, with 14 bases between. The CDR3 extends over 15 amino acids. The CDR3 region is CASRTGEVSNEKLFF. CDR3 sequence (DNA): TGTGCCAGCAGGACAGGAGAGGTGTCTAATGAAAAACTGTTTTTT.

This clonotype was detected only a few times. V gene TRBV5-1 combines with J gene TRBJ2-7; 7 positions match TRBD2. CDR3 length: 15 amino acids. Trimming took 4 bases from V and 3 from J; bases not matched to a gene: 10. CDR1 is SGHRS, CDR2 YFSETQ, per germline. The CDR3 DNA is TGCGCCAGCAGCCCCTCGGGGGGAGGGATCTACGAGCAGTACTTC. Protein: CASSPSGGGIYEQYF.